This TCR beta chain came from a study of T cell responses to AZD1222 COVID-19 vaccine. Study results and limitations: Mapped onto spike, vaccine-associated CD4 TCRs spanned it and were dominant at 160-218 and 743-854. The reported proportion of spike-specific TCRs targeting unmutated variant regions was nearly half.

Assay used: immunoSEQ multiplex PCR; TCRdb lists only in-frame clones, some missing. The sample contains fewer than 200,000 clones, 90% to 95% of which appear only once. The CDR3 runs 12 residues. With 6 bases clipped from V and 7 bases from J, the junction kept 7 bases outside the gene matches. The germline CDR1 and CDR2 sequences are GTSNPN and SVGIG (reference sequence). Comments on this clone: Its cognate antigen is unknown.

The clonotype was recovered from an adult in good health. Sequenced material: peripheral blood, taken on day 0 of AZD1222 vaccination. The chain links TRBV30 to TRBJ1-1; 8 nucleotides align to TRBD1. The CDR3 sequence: CACDPDRGEAFF. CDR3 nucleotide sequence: TGTGCCTGTGATCCCGACAGGGGTGAAGCTTTCTTT.